The 9 T cell receptor beta chains listed next were all sequenced from one sample in a study of blood T cell repertoires in COVID-19. TCRdb's table, derived via immunoSEQ multiplex PCR, lists solely in-frame clones and lacks some. The sample has under 250,000 clones; 84% are singletons. Sequencing was done on a sample of peripheral blood. The receptors were sampled from a middle-aged woman who had recovered from COVID-19.

The chain joins TRBV7-2 to TRBJ2-1, with D tentatively TRBD2 (6 bases). Germline assignment: CDR1 SGHTA and CDR2 FQGNSA. This CDR3 is built from 16 residues. V shed 1 base and J shed 14 bases, with 24 bases lying between them. For the CDR3, the DNA is TGTGCCAGCAGCTTAGGAGATCCCCGGGGGACCCACTCGAAGTTCTTC. Amino acids: CASSLGDPRGTHSKFF.

The table lists this clone with a few counts. V and J are TRBV5-4 and TRBJ1-6; 9 bases align to TRBD1. J lost 4 bases, V lost 1 base, and 3 bases had no gene match. Germline V gives CDR1 SGHNT, CDR2 YYREEE (reference sequence). CDR3 length: 16 residues. CDR3 protein: CASSLSGTGYNSPLHF. In nucleotides, the CDR3 is TGTGCCAGCAGCTTGTCCGGGACAGGGTATAATTCACCCCTCCACTTT.

The count of this clone is one. The J gene is TRBJ1-2, the V gene TRBV7-2, with D possibly matching TRBD1 (6 bases). Per germline, CDR1 SGHTA and CDR2 FQGNSA. The V and J ends lost 4 bases and 5 bases respectively, with 14 bases between them. The CDR3 consists of 14 residues. The CDR3 DNA is TGTGCCAGCAGCTCGACACAGGGAGGGTATGGCTACACCTTC. Residues: CASSSTQGGYGYTF. Complete variable domain (other parts from reference TRBV7-2 and TRBJ1-2): GAGVSQSPSNKVTEKGKDVELRCDPISGHTALYWYRQSLGQGLEFLIYFQGNSAPDKSGLPSDRFSAERTGGSVSTLTIQRTQQEDSAVYLCASSSTQGGYGYTFGSGTRLTVV.

About this clone itself: One end of the junction is discordant with germline, which a read error may explain. J is TRBJ1-6 and V is TRBV10-3; unclear D gene. The germline V gene has CDR1 ENHRY and CDR2 SYGVKD. The CDR3 totals 16 residues. CDR3 sequence reads: CATSPYLSSYNSPLHF. The CDR3 bases are TGTGCCACCAGTCCCTATCTAAGCTCCTATAATTCACCCCTCCACTTT.

This chain connects TRBV19 to TRBJ2-2; 9 bases are a match to TRBD1. Losses at the gene ends were 6 bases for V and 7 bases for J; bases not matched to a gene: 3. The CDR3 runs to 13 residues. CDR1 is LNHDA, CDR2 SQIVND, per germline (reference sequence). In nucleotides, the CDR3 is TGTGCCAGTAGGGGGACAGGGATCGGGGAGCTGTTTTTT. This gives the protein CASRGTGIGELFF.

The chain employs TRBV5-5 and TRBJ1-2; TRBD1 is a possible D gene (6 bases). The CDR3 length is 14 residues. The V and J ends lost 2 bases and 6 bases respectively, with 14 bases between them. Germline lookup yields CDR1 SGHKS and CDR2 YYEKEE (reference sequence). The CDR3 DNA sequence: TGTGCCAGCAGCTTACAGGGTGGCCTGGATGGCTACACCTTC. It codes for CASSLQGGLDGYTF.

This clone was recorded a few times. This chain uses TRBV14 with TRBJ1-6; D gene unclear. The CDR3 is 13 amino acids. Trimming cost V 3 bases and J 7 bases, with 7 bases left between them. CDR1 SGHDN and CDR2 FVKESK come from the germline V gene. CDR3 nucleotide sequence: TGTGCCAGCAGCCAGTTGAGGAATTCACCCCTCCACTTT. Translating gives CASSQLRNSPLHF.

The chain combines TRBV14 with TRBJ2-1; perhaps TRBD1 as D (6 bases). Germline-derived CDR1 and CDR2 are SGHDN and FVKESK. The CDR3 runs 15 residues. Between the trimmed V and J ends, which lost 1 base and 8 bases, there was a span of 15 bases. The CDR3 here is CASSQVSDSADEQFF. DNA for the CDR3: TGTGCCAGCAGCCAAGTGTCGGACAGTGCGGATGAGCAGTTCTTC.

The chain uses TRBV10-3 and TRBJ2-5, with TRBD1 as a possible D gene (6 bases). The CDR3 has 15 residues. Deletions cut 0 bases from V and 5 bases from J, with 13 bases between. Germline V gene lookup returns CDR1 ENHRY and CDR2 SYGVKD. In nucleotides, the CDR3 is TGTGCCATCAGTGAGTCTATCGGAAGGGGGGAGACCCAGTACTTC. Translating gives CAISESIGRGETQYF.